This T cell receptor beta chain was identified during a study of Tregs in tolerant kidney transplant recipients. Related graft donors supplied nonmyeloablative bone marrow transplants, and mixed chimerism was transient. CD4+CD25+CD127- Tregs, CD4+CD25- non-Tregs, CD4 and CD8 cells were sorted. The CDR3 consists of 18 residues. This clone was seen a single time. What it binds is not known. Data came from immunoSEQ multiplex PCR; TCRdb stores just in-frame clones and leaves some out. The sample consists of more than 70,000 clones, about 91% of them appearing once. Study outcomes and limitations: Some patients' samples used different primers over time, so nucleotide sequences weren't comparable. Tregs expanded with activated donor B cells seemed most donor-specific. Biological reproducibility was not directly addressed, but technical replication error appeared minimal.

The sample here was CD4+ T cells from blood (PBMCs), taken 24 months after the transplant. The source is a human patient who received a combined kidney and bone marrow transplant. The T cells may partly be graft donor cells. The V and J genes are TRBV22-1 and TRBJ1-5; whether TRBD1, the table's D call, matches the DNA was not checked. TRBV22-1 is listed as a pseudogene. The CDR3 reads CPGSPLGTGTFGNQPQHF. Here the CDR3 DNA reads TGTCCTGGGAGCCCGCTGGGGACAGGGACCTTTGGCAATCAGCCCCAGCATTTT.